The 29 T cell receptor beta chains given below trace back to one sample, sequenced in a study of shared clonotypes between healthy human individuals. Libraries were prepared by immunoSEQ multiplex PCR; TCRdb keeps only in-frame clonotypes and omits some of them. In the table there are roughly 2.2 million clones, under 95% of which are singletons. Sequenced material: naive CD4+ T cells from PBMCs. The subset here: CD45RA+ positively selected. The receptors derive from a man between 18 and 35 years old in good health. Some clones in this sample may be carry-over from other donors' samples.

The chain joins TRBV7-3 to TRBJ2-1, with 11 positions matching TRBD2. V gave up 3 bases and J gave up 0 bases; unmatched junction bases: 7. Per the germline V gene, CDR1 is SGHTA and CDR2 is FQGTGA. The CDR3 totals 18 residues. The CDR3, as DNA: TGTGCCAGCAGCTTTACTAGCGGGGGCAAGAGCTCCTACAATGAGCAGTTCTTC. Protein: CASSFTSGGKSSYNEQFF. Looking up the rest from reference TRBV7-3 and TRBJ2-1 gives the full variable domain: GAGVSQTPSNKVTEKGKYVELRCDPISGHTALYWYRQSLGQGPEFLIYFQGTGAADDSGLPNDRFFAVRPEGSVSTLKIQRTERGDSAVYLCASSFTSGGKSSYNEQFFGPGTRLTVL.

The V and J genes are TRBV19 and TRBJ2-4; D is unresolved. This CDR3 comprises 15 residues. V was pared by 6 bases and J by 0 bases, with 12 bases between. Germline loops: CDR1 LNHDA, CDR2 SQIVND (reference sequence). The CDR3 is CASSSSALAKNIQYF. CDR3 nucleotides: TGTGCCAGTAGCTCCTCGGCCCTAGCCAAAAACATTCAGTACTTC.

V usage is TRBV5-1 and J usage is TRBJ2-7; 7 nucleotides line up with TRBD1. J was trimmed by 3 bases and V by 2 bases; bases with no gene match: 5. The germline V gene has CDR1 SGHRS and CDR2 YFSETQ. The length of the CDR3 is 14 residues. The CDR3, as DNA: TGCGCCAGCAGCTTTGATGGGACAGACTACGAGCAGTACTTC. Translating it yields CASSFDGTDYEQYF.

V is TRBV9 and J is TRBJ2-5; no firm D call. CDR3 size: 16 residues. CDR1 and CDR2 (germline): SGDLS, YYNGEE. Between the trimmed V and J ends, which lost 4 bases and 5 bases, there was a span of 21 bases. In nucleotides, the CDR3 is TGTGCCAGCAGCCCCTGGGTCGGTTCTGGGCGCGAGACCCAGTACTTC. Amino acid sequence: CASSPWVGSGRETQYF. Drawing the rest from reference TRBV9 and TRBJ2-5, the complete variable domain is DSGVTQTPKHLITATGQRVTLRCSPRSGDLSVYWYQQSLDQGLQFLIQYYNGEERAKGNILERFSAQQFPDLHSELNLSSLELGDSALYFCASSPWVGSGRETQYFGPGTRLLVL.

The genes are TRBV12-5 and TRBJ1-2; D is unresolved. Germline CDR1 LGHNT, CDR2 FRNRAP. V lost 1 base to trimming and J lost 2 bases, with 2 bases between them. CDR3 length: 12 amino acids. The CDR3, as DNA: TGTGCTAGTGGTTTGGGCAACTATGGCTACACCTTC. Protein: CASGLGNYGYTF.

This clone came up once. The gene calls are TRBV7-2 and TRBJ2-1; 10 bases fit TRBD2. Trimming took 5 bases from V and 8 from J; bases not matched to a gene: 9. Germline CDR1 is SGHTA and CDR2 is FQGNSA. This CDR3 has 15 amino acids. The CDR3 coding sequence is TGTGCCAGCAGCCTGGGGTCTAGCGGGAGCTATGAGCAGTTCTTC. It translates to CASSLGSSGSYEQFF.

The gene calls are TRBV4-1 and TRBJ2-7; D may be TRBD2 (6 bases). CDR1 and CDR2 from the germline V gene are MGHRA and YSYEKL. Trimming stripped 1 base from V and 3 bases from J, with 10 bases between. The CDR3 is 14 residues long. The CDR3 here is CASSQGDWSYEQYF. CDR3 nucleotides: TGCGCCAGCAGCCAAGGGGACTGGAGCTACGAGCAGTACTTC.

The chain is built from TRBV29-1 and TRBJ1-2, with no clear D. Germline CDR1 and CDR2: SQVTM and ANQGSEA. The CDR3 is 11 residues long. V lost 4 bases to trimming and J lost 7 bases, with 10 bases between them. The CDR3 DNA follows: TGCAGCGTTGGTCTCCGCTCTGGCTACACCTTC. This sequence encodes CSVGLRSGYTF.

The rearrangement uses TRBV28 and TRBJ1-2; 9 nucleotides agree with TRBD1. The CDR3 is 13 residues long. Germline values: CDR1 MDHEN, CDR2 SYDVKM. The J segment lost 8 bases and the V segment lost 5 bases, leaving 6 bases of the junction unmatched. The CDR3 sequence is CASSEQGARGYTF. The CDR3 DNA reads as TGTGCCAGCAGTGAACAGGGGGCGCGGGGCTACACCTTC.

This clone was counted once. The chain is built from TRBV27 and TRBJ2-3, with 7 nucleotides matching TRBD1. The trim removed 5 bases at V and 1 base at J, leaving 6 bases unmatched. The CDR3 is 15 amino acids. Germline V lookup: CDR1 MNHEY, CDR2 SMNVEV (reference sequence). Here the CDR3 reads CASSGETGRTDTQYF. The DNA of the CDR3 is TGTGCCAGCAGTGGAGAGACAGGGCGCACAGATACGCAGTATTTT.

V usage is TRBV5-1 and J usage is TRBJ1-4, with D tentatively TRBD1 (5 bases). The germline V gene encodes CDR1 SGHRS and CDR2 YFSETQ. This CDR3 has 17 amino acids. The germline V and J ends were trimmed by 3 bases and 8 bases, with 23 bases remaining between them. CDR3 in amino acids: CASSSPDGTLPGEKLFF. CDR3 in DNA: TGCGCCAGCAGCTCGCCGGACGGGACTCTCCCCGGGGAAAAACTGTTTTTT.

The chain combines TRBV28 with TRBJ2-1; 11 nucleotides align to TRBD2. The CDR3 has 16 amino acids. CDR1 and CDR2 from the germline V gene are MDHEN and SYDVKM. The V and J ends lost 2 bases and 7 bases, in that order; junction bases with no gene match: 7. CDR3 bases: TGTGCCAGCAGTTTAAGTAGCGGGAGGGCCGGGAATGAGCAGTTCTTC. As protein: CASSLSSGRAGNEQFF.

This clone was observed a single time. The chain employs TRBV2 and TRBJ2-4; 7 bases agree with TRBD1. V shed 5 bases and J 11 bases; nucleotides not matched to a gene: 12. The CDR3 spans 14 residues. Germline CDR1 is SNHLY and CDR2 is FYNNEI. CDR3 region: CASSPPGTALLQYF. CDR3 DNA: TGTGCCAGCAGTCCCCCCGGGACAGCTTTGCTTCAGTACTTC.

V and J are TRBV28 and TRBJ1-4, with D possibly being TRBD1 (6 bases). CDR3 length: 14 amino acids. Trimming shortened V by 1 base and J by 8 bases, and 11 bases separated the two germline ends. CDR1 and CDR2 (germline): MDHEN, SYDVKM. The CDR3: CASSLSGAWEKLFF. The CDR3 DNA is TGTGCCAGCAGTTTATCGGGGGCGTGGGAAAAACTGTTTTTT.

This chain joins TRBV30 and TRBJ1-5; tentatively, D is TRBD1 (6 bases). This CDR3 has 13 amino acids. Germline loops: CDR1 GTSNPN, CDR2 SVGIG (reference sequence). Trimming cost V 4 bases and J 1 base, with 8 bases left between them. The CDR3 is CAWTQGSNQPQHF. In nucleotides, the CDR3 is TGTGCCTGGACCCAGGGGAGCAATCAGCCCCAGCATTTT.

The chain recombines TRBV7-3 with TRBJ2-5; 8 bases align to TRBD2. The CDR3 totals 14 residues. J gave up 6 bases and V 3 bases, and 6 bases lay outside the gene matches. Germline V gene lookup returns CDR1 SGHTA and CDR2 FQGTGA. The chain's CDR3 is CASSLGGRIQTQYF. The CDR3 bases are TGTGCCAGCAGCTTGGGCGGGAGGATACAGACCCAGTACTTC.

This sequence joins TRBV9 and TRBJ2-3; TRBD2 aligns across 9 bases. CDR3 size: 19 residues. The J segment lost 2 bases and the V segment lost 4 bases, leaving 17 bases of the junction unmatched. Germline V gives CDR1 SGDLS, CDR2 YYNGEE. CDR3 loop: CASSTLRAGGPHATDTQYF. Here the CDR3 DNA reads TGTGCCAGCAGCACCCTCCGTGCGGGAGGGCCCCATGCCACAGATACGCAGTATTTT.

The chain uses TRBV7-2 and TRBJ2-3; no definite D call. V shed 5 bases and J shed 0 bases, with 12 bases lying between them. This CDR3 spans 15 amino acids. Germline loops: CDR1 SGHTA, CDR2 FQGNSA. Here the CDR3 reads CASSQSSASTDTQYF. CDR3 in DNA: TGTGCCAGCAGCCAATCATCAGCTAGCACAGATACGCAGTATTTT.

The CDR3 region is CASSFGQGFYEQFF. DNA for the CDR3: TGTGCCAGCAGCTTCGGGCAGGGTTTCTATGAGCAGTTCTTC. This chain joins TRBV7-2 and TRBJ2-1, with D possibly matching TRBD1 (5 bases). The length of the CDR3 is 14 residues. Germline V gene data show CDR1 as SGHTA and CDR2 as FQGNSA. Deletions cut 3 bases from V and 8 bases from J, with 14 bases between. The whole variable domain, filled in from reference TRBV7-2 and TRBJ2-1, reads GAGVSQSPSNKVTEKGKDVELRCDPISGHTALYWYRQSLGQGLEFLIYFQGNSAPDKSGLPSDRFSAERTGGSVSTLTIQRTQQEDSAVYLCASSFGQGFYEQFFGPGTRLTVL.

This clone was seen a single time. The V call is TRBV14, the J call TRBJ1-1; D is undetermined. The V end was cut by 4 bases, the J end by 5 bases, with 11 bases between. This CDR3 is built from 13 residues. Germline V gives CDR1 SGHDN, CDR2 FVKESK. Here the CDR3 reads CASSLTLRTEAFF. CDR3 DNA: TGTGCCAGCAGCCTAACCCTCAGGACTGAAGCTTTCTTT.

The chain employs TRBV11-2 and TRBJ2-7; 12 nucleotides align to TRBD2. Germline V CDR1 and CDR2: SGHAT, FQNNGV. CDR3 length: 18 amino acids. V shed 4 bases, J shed 3 bases, and the junction held 13 bases outside the gene matches. Here the CDR3 DNA reads TGTGCCAGCAGCTATCTAGCGGGAGGGCCTGACGGGAGCTACGAGCAGTACTTC. It is translated as CASSYLAGGPDGSYEQYF.

The CDR3 coding sequence is TGCGCGAGTAACACAGGGGATGTGGCTGAAGCTTTCTTT. It translates to CASNTGDVAEAFF. V and J are TRBV5-1 and TRBJ1-1; 7 nucleotides match TRBD1. Germline V CDR1 and CDR2: SGHRS, YFSETQ. CDR3 length equals 13 residues.

V gene TRBV29-1 combines with J gene TRBJ1-2; the match to TRBD1 covers 9 bases. This CDR3 spans 14 amino acids. CDR1 and CDR2 (germline): SQVTM, ANQGSEA. The V segment lost 7 bases and the J segment 6 bases; nucleotides outside the gene matches: 12. This CDR3 is CSAFSGTGRDGYTF. The CDR3 DNA sequence: TGCAGCGCTTTTTCCGGGACAGGGCGTGATGGCTACACCTTC.

The rearrangement joins TRBV5-4 to TRBJ1-2; maybe TRBD1 (5 bases). The V gene's germline CDR1 is SGHNT and CDR2 YYREEE (reference sequence). Trimming removed 0 bases at V and 8 bases at J, with 14 bases between. The CDR3 consists of 14 residues. The CDR3 is CASSLDQGIAGYTF. CDR3 nucleotides: TGTGCCAGCAGCTTGGATCAGGGAATAGCGGGCTACACCTTC.

This clone appeared a single time. The sample has other DNA sequences that encode this CDR3 too. This sequence joins TRBV10-3 and TRBJ2-5; no firm D call. This CDR3 spans 13 amino acids. V was cut by 0 bases and J by 2 bases, with 4 bases left in between. Germline CDR1 is ENHRY and CDR2 is SYGVKD. CDR3 nucleotide sequence: TGTGCCATCAGTGAGTCCAGGCAAGAGACCCAGTACTTC. Amino acid sequence: CAISESRQETQYF.

The genes are TRBV29-1 and TRBJ2-3; 8 bases fit TRBD2. This CDR3 is 15 amino acids long. The germline gives CDR1 SQVTM, CDR2 ANQGSEA. J lost 0 bases, V lost 6 bases, and 8 bases had no gene match. The CDR3 protein is CSVSGRAPSTDTQYF. The CDR3 nucleotides read TGCAGCGTCTCCGGGAGGGCCCCGAGCACAGATACGCAGTATTTT.

The V gene is TRBV7-3, the J gene TRBJ2-1, with D perhaps matching TRBD1 or TRBD2 (6 bases each). Germline loops: CDR1 SGHTA, CDR2 FQGTGA. Trimming cost V 5 bases and J 7 bases, with 15 bases left between them. The CDR3 spans 14 residues. CDR3 nucleotide sequence: TGTGCCAGCAGCGTCCAGGGGACTGGGAATGAGCAGTTCTTC. This sequence encodes CASSVQGTGNEQFF.

This rearrangement joins TRBV6-6 to TRBJ1-2; D is ambiguous. The germline V and J ends were trimmed by 6 bases and 8 bases, with 13 bases remaining between them. This CDR3 region has 12 residues. Germline values: CDR1 MNHNY, CDR2 SVGAGI (reference sequence). The CDR3 region is CASSHIATGYTF. The CDR3 DNA follows: TGTGCCAGCAGCCATATAGCGACAGGCTACACCTTC.

This clone showed up just a few times. At the DNA level, this CDR3 is encoded by other sequences in the same sample as well. The chain combines TRBV7-9 with TRBJ2-7, with 7 bases fitting TRBD1. V shed 4 bases, J shed 3 bases, and the junction held 6 bases outside the gene matches. The CDR3 has 14 amino acids. Looked up from germline, CDR1 is SEHNR and CDR2 is FQNEAQ (reference sequence). Here the CDR3 DNA reads TGTGCCAGCAGCTCCCGACAGGGTCGCTACGAGCAGTACTTC. As protein: CASSSRQGRYEQYF.